This passage covers 23 T cell receptor beta chains from one sample sequenced in a study of CD8 T cells in Susac syndrome. RNA amounts of 0.5 to 1 ug underwent reverse transcription with random hexamers. TCRdb passed the immunoSEQ multiplex PCR reads through MiXCR, listing each CDR3 protein once. The data show hundreds of thousands of distinct CDR3 sequences, approximately 85% seen once. Sample: CD8+ T cells from PBMCs. The origin of the receptors is a human donor with multiple sclerosis.

V usage is TRBV6-1 and J usage is TRBJ1-1; D gene ambiguous. V was shortened by 6 bases and J by 7 bases, with 15 bases between the two germline ends. The CDR3 runs to 13 residues. CDR1 and CDR2 (germline): MNHNS, SASEGT. CDR3 region: CASSGELLSEAFF. In DNA, the CDR3 is TGTGCCAGCAGCGGGGAATTATTGAGTGAAGCTTTCTTT.

The chain employs TRBV15 and TRBJ1-2; TRBD1 is a possible D gene (6 bases). This CDR3 is built from 16 residues. V lost 1 base, J lost 2 bases, and 14 bases lay in between. Germline CDR1 is LNHNV and CDR2 is YYDKDF (reference sequence). The CDR3 protein is CATSRGRLTGNYGYTF. The CDR3 region has the DNA TGTGCCACCAGCAGAGGCCGACTAACAGGGAACTATGGCTACACCTTC.

This chain links TRBV6-2 or TRBV6-3 with TRBJ1-2; D not certain. With 6 bases removed from V and 4 bases from J, the gap between germline ends came to 15 bases. CDR1 is MNHEY and CDR2 is SVGEGT in the germline V gene. This CDR3 comprises 14 residues. The chain's CDR3 is CASRSVDRLYGYTF. As DNA, the CDR3 is TGTGCCAGCAGGAGCGTTGACCGGCTCTATGGCTACACCTTC.

DNA for the CDR3: TGTGCCAGCAGCGGATCAGCGGATACAGGGGCCTATGGCTACACCTTC. Residues: CASSGSADTGAYGYTF. The V gene is TRBV9, the J gene TRBJ1-2; 7 bases map to TRBD1. Losses at the gene ends were 3 bases for V and 4 bases for J; bases not matched to a gene: 12. CDR3 length: 16 amino acids. Germline V gene sequence: CDR1 SGDLS, CDR2 YYNGEE.

This sequence joins TRBV27 and TRBJ2-7; a possible D gene is TRBD2 (5 bases). Germline CDR1 reads MNHEY; CDR2 reads SMNVEV (reference sequence). Trimming stripped 8 bases from V and 3 bases from J, with 14 bases between. The CDR3 runs to 13 residues. CDR3 protein: CASRRGANYEQYF. The CDR3 region has the DNA TGTGCCAGCCGCCGGGGAGCGAACTACGAGCAGTACTTC.

The chain has TRBV3-1 and TRBJ2-2; D is perhaps TRBD1 or TRBD2 (6 bases each). The germline V gene has CDR1 LGHDT and CDR2 YNNKEL (reference sequence). CDR3 length: 17 residues. V lost 0 bases and J 0 bases, leaving 11 bases between the germline ends. This CDR3 reads CASSQDLEGANTGELFF. For the CDR3, the DNA is TGTGCCAGCAGCCAAGACCTGGAGGGGGCGAACACCGGGGAGCTGTTTTTT.

This clonotype appeared once. The genes are TRBV19 and TRBJ2-1; 7 nucleotides match TRBD2. CDR1 and CDR2 from the germline V gene are LNHDA and SQIVND (reference sequence). Trimming removed 3 bases from V and 7 bases from J; junction bases left unmatched: 6. The CDR3 length is 14 residues. CDR3 sequence: CASSMREGRNEQFF. In nucleotides, the CDR3 is TGTGCCAGTAGTATGAGGGAGGGCCGGAATGAGCAGTTCTTC.

This chain uses TRBV27 with TRBJ2-5; tentatively, D is TRBD1 (6 bases). Germline assignment: CDR1 MNHEY and CDR2 SMNVEV (reference sequence). V shed 9 bases and J shed 0 bases, with 11 bases lying between them. This CDR3 has 13 residues. Here the CDR3 DNA reads TGTGCCAGTAGGGACACCTACCAAGAGACCCAGTACTTC. Protein sequence: CASRDTYQETQYF.

J is TRBJ2-1 and V is TRBV28; 12 bases are shared with TRBD2. Germline V gives CDR1 MDHEN, CDR2 SYDVKM. The CDR3 runs to 14 residues. Trimming removed 4 bases from V and 10 bases from J; junction bases left unmatched: 5. CDR3 bases: TGTGCCAGCAGTTCTCTAGCGGGAGGGCGCGAGCAGTTCTTC. Translating it yields CASSSLAGGREQFF.

The chain has TRBV4-1 and TRBJ2-3; 10 positions match TRBD2. V lost 7 bases to trimming and J lost 0 bases; unmatched junction nucleotides: 13. The CDR3 totals 18 residues. Germline CDR1 MGHRA, CDR2 YSYEKL. The CDR3 reads CASNRYPGLAMSTDTQYF. DNA of the CDR3: TGCGCCAGCAACCGCTACCCGGGACTAGCGATGAGCACAGATACGCAGTATTTT.

The chain recombines TRBV10-1 with TRBJ1-1, with TRBD1 matching 10 bases. The germline V gene encodes CDR1 WNHNN and CDR2 SYGVQD (reference sequence). This CDR3 comprises 13 residues. V was clipped by 6 bases and J by 6 bases; unmatched bases: 4. CDR3 residues: CASSWDRGAEAFF. As DNA, the CDR3 is TGCGCCAGCAGCTGGGACAGGGGCGCTGAAGCTTTCTTT.

The rearrangement uses TRBV6-2 or TRBV6-3 and TRBJ1-2, with D uncertain. V was trimmed by 6 bases and J by 6 bases, leaving 11 bases between them. This CDR3 has 12 residues. Germline CDR1 and CDR2: MNHEY and SVGEGT. CDR3 coding DNA: TGTGCCAGCAGCCGAAGACCCGATGGCTACACCTTC. This gives the protein CASSRRPDGYTF.

This chain links TRBV10-3 with TRBJ1-1, with 11 bases matching TRBD1. The ends lost 0 bases at V and 8 bases at J; junction bases unmatched: 5. The CDR3 is made up of 15 amino acids. Germline V CDR1 and CDR2: ENHRY, SYGVKD. CDR3 protein: CAISESMWTGGEAFF. CDR3 DNA sequence: TGTGCCATCAGTGAGTCCATGTGGACAGGGGGCGAAGCTTTCTTT.

The genes are TRBV7-8 and TRBJ2-2; 7 nucleotides match TRBD1. The CDR3 sequence is 15 residues long. The ends lost 1 base at V and 4 bases at J; junction bases unmatched: 3. The V gene's germline CDR1 is SGHVS and CDR2 FQNEAQ. The CDR3 region has the DNA TGTGCCAGCAGCTTAGTGGCAGGGGGCACCGGGGAGCTGTTTTTT. This encodes CASSLVAGGTGELFF.

The CDR3 DNA is TGCAGCGCACGGACAGGGGAAACCTACGAGCAGTACTTC. This sequence encodes CSARTGETYEQYF. The chain recombines TRBV29-1 with TRBJ2-7; 9 bases fit TRBD1. The CDR3 sequence is 13 residues long. Germline V gene data show CDR1 as SQVTM and CDR2 as ANQGSEA. After removal of 7 bases from V and 2 bases from J, the junction contained 6 bases not matched to a gene.

CDR3 loop: CASSLLDSGNTIYF. CDR3 sequence (DNA): TGTGCCAGTAGTCTGCTGGACTCTGGAAACACCATATATTTT. This rearrangement joins TRBV19 to TRBJ1-3, with D unclear. Trimming removed 5 bases from V and 0 bases from J, with 8 bases in between. This CDR3 is 14 amino acids long. From germline, CDR1 is LNHDA and CDR2 SQIVND (reference sequence).

This clonotype was recorded only once. The V call is TRBV4-1, the J call TRBJ1-2, with 7 positions matching TRBD1. The CDR3 consists of 16 residues. V dropped 3 bases and J dropped 1; count of bases not matched to a gene: 8. Germline CDR1 MGHRA, CDR2 YSYEKL. This chain's CDR3 is CASSQSPGQNNYGYTF. The CDR3 bases are TGCGCCAGCAGCCAGTCCCCGGGACAGAATAACTATGGCTACACCTTC.

This clonotype was recorded a few times. J is TRBJ1-1 and V is TRBV6-4, with D maybe TRBD1 (5 bases). The CDR3 is made up of 14 amino acids. Germline-derived CDR1 and CDR2 are MRHNA and SNTAGT. V lost 5 bases, J lost 3 bases, and 13 bases lay in between. The CDR3 spells CASSPRGVDTEAFF. CDR3 nucleotide sequence: TGTGCCAGCAGTCCCCGGGGGGTCGACACTGAAGCTTTCTTT.

The chain links TRBV3-1 to TRBJ2-1; 10 bases agree with TRBD2. V was pared by 4 bases and J by 8 bases, with 11 bases of the junction left unmatched. This CDR3 spans 16 amino acids. From germline, CDR1 is LGHDT and CDR2 YNNKEL (reference sequence). Written as DNA, the CDR3 is TGTGCCAGCAGCCTCTCTAGCGGGAGTTCAAGCGATGAGCAGTTCTTC. Protein product: CASSLSSGSSSDEQFF.

The chain joins TRBV27 to TRBJ1-5; D ambiguous. Germline-derived CDR1 and CDR2 are MNHEY and SMNVEV (reference sequence). The CDR3 runs 14 residues. Trimming took off 0 bases at V and 3 bases at J, with 6 bases between the two ends. The CDR3 sequence is CASSLSVHNQPQHF. CDR3 nucleotides: TGTGCCAGCAGTTTATCGGTCCACAATCAGCCCCAGCATTTT.

This clonotype has only a few counts. One junction end disagrees with the germline gene, perhaps due to a read error. This chain joins TRBV6-5 and TRBJ2-6; D not resolved. Germline V gene lookup returns CDR1 MNHEY and CDR2 SVGAGI. There are 13 residues in the CDR3. Here the CDR3 DNA reads TGTGCCAGCAGTAACTCTGGGGCCAACGTCCTGACTTTC. It encodes CASSNSGANVLTF.

This chain connects TRBV28 to TRBJ2-5; 14 bases agree with TRBD2. V lost 7 bases to trimming and J lost 5 bases; unmatched junction nucleotides: 12. Germline assignment: CDR1 MDHEN and CDR2 SYDVKM. CDR3 length: 17 amino acids. CDR3 bases: TGTGCCAGCAACCCCCCGACTAGCGGGAGGGTGGGGGAGACCCAGTACTTC. Residues: CASNPPTSGRVGETQYF.

This clonotype was picked up one time. V gene TRBV4-1 combines with J gene TRBJ2-3, with D tentatively TRBD2 (5 bases). The CDR3 sequence is 17 residues long. Trimming pared 5 bases from V and 3 bases from J, leaving 21 bases between. The germline CDR1 and CDR2 sequences are MGHRA and YSYEKL. CDR3 bases: TGCGCCAGCAGCGCCACTAGGAGATGGGTCGGGACAGATACGCAGTATTTT. Protein: CASSATRRWVGTDTQYF.